This TCR beta chain derives from a study of blood T cell repertoires in COVID-19. Study-level background: Cohort 3 recovery required two negative PCRs, clearance, or symptom resolution. Sites in the United States, Italy and Spain provided acute and convalescent COVID-19 samples.

Participant reports of clinical history set cohort assignment. Authors' analysis steps: It was from reference gene primer amplification that nucleated cell counts were estimated. Data came from immunoSEQ multiplex PCR; TCRdb stores just in-frame clones and leaves some out. The V and J calls and clone size are taken from that table; D and trimming were inferred from the DNA. The table records around 290,000 clones, around nine tenths of them present only once. This sequence originates from a woman aged 55-69 years in a cohort exposed to, infected with or recovered from COVID-19 (not recorded which). The sample consisted of PBMCs or T cells enriched from blood (not recorded which).

CDR3 nucleotide sequence: TGTGCCAGCAGCTCTATAAAACCGGGACAGAAGAATTCTTATGGCTACACCTTC. Translating it yields CASSSIKPGQKNSYGYTF. This chain connects TRBV7-8 to TRBJ1-2; 7 bases are shared with TRBD1. CDR3 size: 18 residues. CDR1 is SGHVS and CDR2 is FQNEAQ in the germline V gene. V trimming: 4 bases; J trimming: 5 bases; junction bases outside the gene matches: 19.